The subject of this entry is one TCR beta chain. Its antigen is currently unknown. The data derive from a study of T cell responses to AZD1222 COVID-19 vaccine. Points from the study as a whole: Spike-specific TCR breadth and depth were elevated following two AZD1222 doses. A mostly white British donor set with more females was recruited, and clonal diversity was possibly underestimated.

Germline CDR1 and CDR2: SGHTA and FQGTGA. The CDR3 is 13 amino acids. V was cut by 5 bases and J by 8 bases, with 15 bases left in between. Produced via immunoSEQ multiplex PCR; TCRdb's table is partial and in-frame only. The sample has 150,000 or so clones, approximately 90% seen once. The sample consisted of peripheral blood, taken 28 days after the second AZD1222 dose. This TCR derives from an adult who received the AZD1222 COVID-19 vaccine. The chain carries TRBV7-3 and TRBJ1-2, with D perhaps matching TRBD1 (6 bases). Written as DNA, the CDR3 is TGTGCCAGCAGCAAAACAGGGAGTGGAGGCTACACCTTC. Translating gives CASSKTGSGGYTF.